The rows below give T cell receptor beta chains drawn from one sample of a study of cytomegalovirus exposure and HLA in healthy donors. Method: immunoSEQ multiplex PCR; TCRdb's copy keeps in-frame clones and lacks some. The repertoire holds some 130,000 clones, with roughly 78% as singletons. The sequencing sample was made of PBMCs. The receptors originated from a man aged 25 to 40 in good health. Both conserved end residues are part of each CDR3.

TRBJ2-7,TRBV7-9,CASSLARAGGTYEQYF
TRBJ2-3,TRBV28,CASRQSVDTQYF
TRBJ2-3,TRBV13,CASSLEGLAGGASDTQYF
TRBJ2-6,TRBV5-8,CASTPGGALGGANVLTF
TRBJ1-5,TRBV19,CASSTGQVGNQPQHF
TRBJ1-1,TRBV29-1,CSVQMNTEAFF
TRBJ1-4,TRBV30,CAWSSGTPEKLFF
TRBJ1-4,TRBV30,CAWSAPGVEKLFF
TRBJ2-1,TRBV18,CASSPPWDSGDEQFF
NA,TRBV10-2,CASSDPGQRPYEQYF
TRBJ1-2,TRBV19,CASSISQGMRGYTF
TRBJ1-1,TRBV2,CASRISMNTEAFF